Below, 10 T cell receptor beta chains from the same sample are listed, as sequenced in a study of blood T cell repertoires in COVID-19. Clones were read by immunoSEQ multiplex PCR, and TCRdb kept only the in-frame ones, dropping some. The table records hundreds of thousands of clones, around nine tenths of them present only once. What was sequenced was peripheral blood. The receptors stem from a man aged 40-50 years with acute or convalescent COVID-19.

The chain couples TRBV5-5 to TRBJ1-1, with D maybe TRBD1 (5 bases). The germline gives CDR1 SGHKS, CDR2 YYEKEE (reference sequence). The CDR3 spans 16 residues. Trimming left V 6 bases short and J 1 base short, with 19 bases between. CDR3: CASKNMIGTQNTEAFF. The CDR3 nucleotides read TGTGCCAGCAAGAATATGATCGGGACTCAGAACACTGAAGCTTTCTTT.

V usage is TRBV30 and J usage is TRBJ1-2; no clear D gene. Trimming pared 3 bases from V and 5 bases from J, leaving 10 bases between. Germline lookup yields CDR1 GTSNPN and CDR2 SVGIG (reference sequence). The CDR3 runs 12 residues. The CDR3: CAWRSQSYGYTF. The CDR3 region has the DNA TGTGCCTGGAGATCACAGAGTTATGGCTACACCTTC.

The rearrangement joins TRBV5-4 to TRBJ2-5, with D tentatively TRBD2 (6 bases). The CDR3 sequence is 15 residues long. CDR1 is SGHNT and CDR2 is YYREEE in the germline V gene (reference sequence). V was shortened by 4 bases and J by 1 base, with 14 bases between the two germline ends. The CDR3 is CASSTKEGAQETQYF. CDR3 sequence (DNA): TGTGCCAGCAGCACAAAGGAGGGAGCCCAAGAGACCCAGTACTTC. Looking up the rest from reference TRBV5-4 and TRBJ2-5 gives the full variable domain: ETGVTQSPTHLIKTRGQQVTLRCSSQSGHNTVSWYQQALGQGPQFIFQYYREEENGRGNFPPRFSGLQFPNYSSELNVNALELDDSALYLCASSTKEGAQETQYFGPGTRLLVL.

This chain connects TRBV2 to TRBJ2-7; 8 nucleotides align to TRBD1. Per germline, CDR1 SNHLY and CDR2 FYNNEI. V lost 10 bases to trimming and J lost 2 bases; unmatched junction nucleotides: 4. This CDR3 contains 12 residues. The CDR3: CATGTGTYEQYF. The CDR3 nucleotides read TGTGCCACGGGGACAGGAACCTACGAGCAGTACTTC.

The rearrangement joins TRBV12-3 or TRBV12-4 to TRBJ1-2; the D is unclear. The CDR3 totals 13 residues. The germline V and J ends were trimmed by 8 bases and 4 bases, with 14 bases remaining between them. CDR3 nucleotide sequence: TGTGCCAGCGCCCGGAGAGGATCCTATGGCTACACCTTC. This translates into CASARRGSYGYTF.

As DNA, the CDR3 is TGCAGCGTTGTCGAGACAGGGGGGTCCTACGAGCAGTACTTC. Amino acids: CSVVETGGSYEQYF. V is TRBV29-1 and J is TRBJ2-7, with 9 bases matching TRBD1. CDR1 is SQVTM, CDR2 ANQGSEA, per germline. This CDR3 spans 14 amino acids. Trimming took 4 bases from V and 1 from J; bases not matched to a gene: 5.

This chain links TRBV11-2 with TRBJ1-2; the D gene is possibly TRBD1 (6 bases). The CDR3 runs 13 residues. V lost 5 bases and J lost 1, with 8 bases in between. Looked up from germline, CDR1 is SGHAT and CDR2 is FQNNGV. The CDR3 reads CASSQGNNYGYTF. The CDR3 DNA sequence: TGTGCCAGCAGCCAGGGGAATAACTATGGCTACACCTTC.

The chain uses TRBV3-1 (or the pseudogene TRBV3-2) and TRBJ1-2, with TRBD1 matching 7 bases. The J segment lost 7 bases and the V segment lost 8 bases, leaving 16 bases of the junction unmatched. The CDR3 contains 15 residues. CDR1 is LGHDT and CDR2 is YNNKEL in the germline V gene (reference sequence). CDR3: CASAPTGRQGRGYTF. CDR3 sequence (DNA): TGTGCCAGCGCCCCCACCGGAAGACAGGGACGTGGCTACACCTTC.

The V and J genes are TRBV6-6 and TRBJ2-2, with D unclear. There are 17 residues in the CDR3. With 5 bases removed from V and 2 bases from J, the gap between germline ends came to 18 bases. CDR1 and CDR2 from the germline V gene are MNHNY and SVGAGI (reference sequence). The CDR3 spells CASSLLESVLNTGELFF. The DNA of the CDR3 is TGTGCCAGCAGTCTTCTAGAAAGTGTTTTAAACACCGGGGAGCTGTTTTTT.

The chain recombines TRBV3-1 (or the pseudogene TRBV3-2) with TRBJ2-7; 9 nucleotides agree with TRBD1. J lost 5 bases, V lost 5 bases, and 4 bases had no gene match. The CDR3 loop spans 13 amino acids. The germline gives CDR1 LGHDT, CDR2 YNNKEL (reference sequence). CDR3 nucleotides: TGTGCCAGCAGCTGGGACAGGGCGAACGAGCAGTACTTC. It specifies CASSWDRANEQYF.